This T cell receptor (beta chain) was captured in a study of blood T cell repertoires in COVID-19. CDR1 SNHLY and CDR2 FYNNEI come from the germline V gene. Trimming removed 6 bases from V and 13 bases from J; junction bases left unmatched: 5. The CDR3 loop spans 14 amino acids. Produced via immunoSEQ multiplex PCR; TCRdb's table is partial and in-frame only. The table lists around 480,000 clones, 75% to 90% of them singletons. Individuals drawn from 24 US areas were roughly 18 to 95 years old. Participants had their cohort set by participant-reported clinical history. The clonotype comes from a woman between 18 and 29 years old who had recovered from COVID-19. The sequenced sample consisted of PBMCs or T cells enriched from blood (not recorded which). The chain recombines TRBV2 with TRBJ2-2; 16 nucleotides agree with TRBD2. The CDR3 region has the DNA TGTGCCAGCAGGGGACTAGCGGGGGGGCCACGGCTGTTTTTT. This gives the protein CASRGLAGGPRLFF.